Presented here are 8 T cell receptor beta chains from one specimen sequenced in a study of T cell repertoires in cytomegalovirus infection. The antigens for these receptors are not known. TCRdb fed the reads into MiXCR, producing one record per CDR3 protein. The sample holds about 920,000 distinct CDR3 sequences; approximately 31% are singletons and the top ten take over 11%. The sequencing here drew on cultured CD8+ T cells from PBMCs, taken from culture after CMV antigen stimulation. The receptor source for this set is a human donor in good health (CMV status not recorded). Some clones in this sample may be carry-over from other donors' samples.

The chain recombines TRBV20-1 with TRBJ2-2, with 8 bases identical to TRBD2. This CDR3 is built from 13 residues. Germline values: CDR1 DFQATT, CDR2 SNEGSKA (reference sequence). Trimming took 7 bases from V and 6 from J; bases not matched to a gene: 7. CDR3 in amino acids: CSVPTSAAGELFF. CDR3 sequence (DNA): TGCAGTGTCCCGACTAGCGCGGCCGGGGAGCTGTTTTTT.

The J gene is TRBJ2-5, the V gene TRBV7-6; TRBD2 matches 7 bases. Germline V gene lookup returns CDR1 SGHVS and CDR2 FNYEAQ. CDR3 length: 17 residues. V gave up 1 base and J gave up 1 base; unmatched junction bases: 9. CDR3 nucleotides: TGTGCCAGCAGCTTAGATCCTAGCTCGGGGGGCCAAGAGACCCAGTACTTC. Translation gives CASSLDPSSGGQETQYF.

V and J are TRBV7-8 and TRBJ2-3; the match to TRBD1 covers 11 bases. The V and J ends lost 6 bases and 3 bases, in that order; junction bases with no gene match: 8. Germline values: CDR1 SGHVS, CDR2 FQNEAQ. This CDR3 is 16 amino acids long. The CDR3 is CASRHRTGGRTDTQYF. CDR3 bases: TGTGCCAGCAGGCATCGGACAGGGGGCCGGACAGATACGCAGTATTTT.

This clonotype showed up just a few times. Written as DNA, the CDR3 is TGTGCCAGCAGCTTAGCGCCAGGGTCGAGAGATACGCAGTATTTT. Translation: CASSLAPGSRDTQYF. This chain links TRBV11-1 with TRBJ2-3; the D gene is possibly TRBD1 (5 bases). The CDR3 consists of 15 residues. Trimming stripped 0 bases from V and 5 bases from J, with 12 bases between. CDR1 and CDR2 from the germline V gene are SGHAT and FQDESV (reference sequence).

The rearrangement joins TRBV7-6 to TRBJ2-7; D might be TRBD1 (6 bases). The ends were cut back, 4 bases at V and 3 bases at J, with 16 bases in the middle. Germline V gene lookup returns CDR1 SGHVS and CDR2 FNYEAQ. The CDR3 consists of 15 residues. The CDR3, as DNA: TGTGCCAGCAGCTCGTCCCCTCTACAGGGCTACGAGCAGTACTTC. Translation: CASSSSPLQGYEQYF.

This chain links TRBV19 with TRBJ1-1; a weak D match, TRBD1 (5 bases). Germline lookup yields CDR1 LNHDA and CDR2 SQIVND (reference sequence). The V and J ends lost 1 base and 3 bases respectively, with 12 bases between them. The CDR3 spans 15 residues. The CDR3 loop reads CASSIGTGADTEAFF. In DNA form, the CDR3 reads TGTGCCAGTAGTATAGGGACCGGGGCCGACACTGAAGCTTTCTTT.

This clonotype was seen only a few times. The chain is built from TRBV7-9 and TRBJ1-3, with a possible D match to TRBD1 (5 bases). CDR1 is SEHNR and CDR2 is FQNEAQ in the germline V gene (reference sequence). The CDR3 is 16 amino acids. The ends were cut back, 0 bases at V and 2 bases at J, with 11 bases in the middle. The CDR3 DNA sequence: TGTGCCAGCAGCTTAGCCTCGGTAGGGGCTGGAAACACCATATATTTT. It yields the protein CASSLASVGAGNTIYF. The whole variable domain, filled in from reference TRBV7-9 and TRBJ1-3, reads DTGVSQNPRHKITKRGQNVTFRCDPISEHNRLYWYRQTLGQGPEFLTYFQNEAQLEKSRLLSDRFSAERPKGSFSTLEIQRTEQGDSAMYLCASSLASVGAGNTIYFGEGSWLTVV.

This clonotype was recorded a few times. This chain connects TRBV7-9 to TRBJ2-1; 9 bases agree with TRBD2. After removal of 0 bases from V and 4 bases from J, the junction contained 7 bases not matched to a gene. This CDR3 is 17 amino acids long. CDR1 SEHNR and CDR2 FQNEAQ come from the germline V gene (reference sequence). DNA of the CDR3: TGTGCCAGCAGCTTAGCGGGTAGCGGGGGCCCTTACAATGAGCAGTTCTTC. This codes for CASSLAGSGGPYNEQFF.